Listed here are 8 T cell receptor beta chains from one sample, sequenced in a study of blood T cell repertoires in COVID-19. This table comes from immunoSEQ multiplex PCR, and its TCRdb copy is limited to in-frame clones, with some not included. Counted here are 78,000 or so clones, 83% occurring once; the ten biggest clones make up 5.5% to 7.5%. Sequencing was carried out using peripheral blood. All receptors come from a woman between 55 and 75 years old with acute or convalescent COVID-19.

The rearrangement joins TRBV19 to TRBJ1-5; D ambiguous. Germline CDR1 is LNHDA and CDR2 is SQIVND (reference sequence). This CDR3 is built from 13 residues. V lost 2 bases to trimming and J lost 4 bases, with 6 bases between them. DNA of the CDR3: TGTGCCAGTAGTATACAGGTGAATCAGCCCCAGCATTTT. Translating gives CASSIQVNQPQHF.

The rearrangement uses TRBV4-1 and TRBJ2-5, with 7 bases aligning to TRBD2. J gave up 4 bases and V 0 bases, and 8 bases lay outside the gene matches. Germline V CDR1 and CDR2: MGHRA, YSYEKL. The CDR3 is made up of 16 amino acids. CDR3 in DNA: TGCGCCAGCAGCCAAGATCCCCCGGGGGGTAGAGAGACCCAGTACTTC. Protein: CASSQDPPGGRETQYF.

This clone was picked up a small number of times. The chain joins TRBV5-6 to TRBJ1-1, with D uncertain. Germline V lookup: CDR1 SGHDT, CDR2 YYEEEE. Trimming took 4 bases from V and 1 from J, leaving 8 bases between them. CDR3 length: 13 amino acids. The CDR3 loop is CASSRSENTEAFF. The CDR3 DNA sequence: TGTGCCAGCAGCCGGAGCGAGAACACTGAAGCTTTCTTT.

The chain joins TRBV25-1 to TRBJ1-2; no reliable D call. This CDR3 region has 13 residues. CDR1 MGHDK and CDR2 SYGVNS come from the germline V gene. V was trimmed by 1 base and J by 2 bases, leaving 5 bases between them. The CDR3 sequence is CASSESGNYGYTF. Here the CDR3 DNA reads TGTGCCAGCAGTGAATCGGGGAACTATGGCTACACCTTC.

The chain joins TRBV18 to TRBJ1-3; TRBD1 agrees at 8 bases. The CDR3 covers 14 residues. After removal of 5 bases from V and 6 bases from J, the junction contained 6 bases not matched to a gene. The V gene's germline CDR1 is KGHSH and CDR2 LQKENI. CDR3 loop: CASSVDRGVNTIYF. In DNA, the CDR3 is TGTGCCAGCTCAGTCGACAGGGGAGTAAACACCATATATTTT.

V gene TRBV19 combines with J gene TRBJ1-5; 11 bases line up with TRBD1. Germline lookup yields CDR1 LNHDA and CDR2 SQIVND (reference sequence). V dropped 6 bases and J dropped 6; count of bases not matched to a gene: 4. The CDR3 is 14 residues long. CDR3 loop: CASRPDRGRQPQHF. The CDR3 DNA is TGTGCCAGTAGACCGGACAGGGGGCGTCAGCCCCAGCATTTT.

The rearrangement joins TRBV14 to TRBJ1-3, with D hard to call. The CDR3 has 13 amino acids. CDR1 is SGHDN, CDR2 FVKESK, per germline. V dropped 1 base and J dropped 5 bases, with 6 bases sitting between them. CDR3 coding DNA: TGTGCCAGCAGCCAAGGACACCGAAACACCATATATTTT. This sequence encodes CASSQGHRNTIYF.

The chain couples TRBV9 to TRBJ2-5, with D perhaps matching TRBD2 (6 bases). Germline CDR1 reads SGDLS; CDR2 reads YYNGEE. Trimming left V 0 bases short and J 4 bases short, with 10 bases between. The length of the CDR3 is 14 residues. The CDR3 region has the DNA TGTGCCAGCAGCGTAGGGCAGGGACTAGAGACCCAGTACTTC. Translation: CASSVGQGLETQYF.